This TCR beta chain derives from a study of blood T cell repertoires in COVID-19. Overall study context: Samples taken during acute and convalescent COVID-19 were collected in the United States, Italy and Spain. PBMCs, B-cell-depleted T cells, or T cells were the source of the cDNA or gDNA that made up the material.

Original analysis: The assay estimated nucleated cells by amplifying reference gene primers. Sequenced by immunoSEQ multiplex PCR; TCRdb stores in-frame clones only, minus some. Clone size and the V and J calls come from that table; the DNA yielded D and trimming. Found here are about 180,000 clones, approximately 79% of them singletons; the top ten hold 8% to 8.5%. Germline lookup yields CDR1 MNHEY and CDR2 SVGAGI. CDR3 length: 15 residues. V lost 0 bases and J lost 10; bases outside the gene matches: 5. Sequences were obtained from peripheral blood. The V and J genes are TRBV6-5 and TRBJ2-1; 11 bases map to TRBD2. This clonotype originated in an older woman with COVID-19, enrolled during active disease. This chain's CDR3 is CASSYSLAGGLEQFF. CDR3 bases: TGTGCCAGCAGTTACTCCCTAGCGGGAGGATTGGAGCAGTTCTTC.